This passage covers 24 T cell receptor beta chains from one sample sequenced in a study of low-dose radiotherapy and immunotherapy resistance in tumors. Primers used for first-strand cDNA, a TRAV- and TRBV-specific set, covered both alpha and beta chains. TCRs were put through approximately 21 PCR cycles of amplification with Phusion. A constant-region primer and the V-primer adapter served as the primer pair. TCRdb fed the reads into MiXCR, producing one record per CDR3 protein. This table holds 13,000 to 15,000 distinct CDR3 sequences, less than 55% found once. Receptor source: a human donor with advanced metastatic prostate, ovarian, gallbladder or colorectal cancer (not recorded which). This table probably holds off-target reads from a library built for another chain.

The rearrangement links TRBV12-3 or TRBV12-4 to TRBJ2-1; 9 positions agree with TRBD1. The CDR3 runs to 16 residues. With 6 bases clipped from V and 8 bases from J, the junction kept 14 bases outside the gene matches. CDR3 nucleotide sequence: TGTGCCAGCAGCGGGCAAGGACAGGGGAATTTCCATGAGCAGTTCTTC. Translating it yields CASSGQGQGNFHEQFF.

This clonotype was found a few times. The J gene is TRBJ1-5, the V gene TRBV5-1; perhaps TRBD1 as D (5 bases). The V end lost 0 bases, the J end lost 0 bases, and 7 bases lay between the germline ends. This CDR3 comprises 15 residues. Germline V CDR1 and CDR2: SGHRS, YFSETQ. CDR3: CASSLEGDSNQPQHF. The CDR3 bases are TGCGCCAGCAGCTTGGAAGGGGATAGCAATCAGCCCCAGCATTTT.

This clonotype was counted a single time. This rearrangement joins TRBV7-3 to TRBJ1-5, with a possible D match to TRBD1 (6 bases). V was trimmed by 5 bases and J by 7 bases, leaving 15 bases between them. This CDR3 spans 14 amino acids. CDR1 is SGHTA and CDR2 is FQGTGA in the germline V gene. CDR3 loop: CASSRSGETQPQHF. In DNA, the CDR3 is TGTGCCAGCAGCCGCTCAGGGGAAACACAGCCCCAGCATTTT. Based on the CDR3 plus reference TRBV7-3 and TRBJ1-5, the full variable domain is GAGVSQTPSNKVTEKGKYVELRCDPISGHTALYWYRQSLGQGPEFLIYFQGTGAADDSGLPNDRFFAVRPEGSVSTLKIQRTERGDSAVYLCASSRSGETQPQHFGDGTRLSIL.

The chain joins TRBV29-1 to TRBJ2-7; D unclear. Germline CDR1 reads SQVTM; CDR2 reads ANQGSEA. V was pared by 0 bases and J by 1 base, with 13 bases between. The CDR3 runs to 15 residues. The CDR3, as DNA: TGCAGCGTTGAAGATGGAAAGGGTGAGTCCTACGAGCAGTACTTC. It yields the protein CSVEDGKGESYEQYF.

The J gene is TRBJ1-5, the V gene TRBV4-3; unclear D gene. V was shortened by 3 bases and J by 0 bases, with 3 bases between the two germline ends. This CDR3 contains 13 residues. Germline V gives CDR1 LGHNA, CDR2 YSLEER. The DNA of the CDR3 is TGCGCCAGCAGCCATAATAGCAATCAGCCCCAGCATTTT. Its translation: CASSHNSNQPQHF.

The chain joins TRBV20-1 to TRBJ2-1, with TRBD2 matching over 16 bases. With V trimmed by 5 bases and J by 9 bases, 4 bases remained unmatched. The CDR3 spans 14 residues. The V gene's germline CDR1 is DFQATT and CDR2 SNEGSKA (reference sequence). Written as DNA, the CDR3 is TGCAGTGCTGGGGGACTAGCGGGAGGGCCTGAGCAGTTCTTC. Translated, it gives CSAGGLAGGPEQFF.

The CDR3 nucleotides are TGTGCCAGCACCTTTAGCCGATCCAACAATGAGCAGTTCTTC. This translates into CASTFSRSNNEQFF. The rearrangement uses TRBV13 and TRBJ2-1; no definite D call. The CDR3 runs to 14 residues. Trimming left V 7 bases short and J 5 bases short, with 15 bases between. CDR1 is PRHDT and CDR2 is FYEKMQ in the germline V gene (reference sequence).

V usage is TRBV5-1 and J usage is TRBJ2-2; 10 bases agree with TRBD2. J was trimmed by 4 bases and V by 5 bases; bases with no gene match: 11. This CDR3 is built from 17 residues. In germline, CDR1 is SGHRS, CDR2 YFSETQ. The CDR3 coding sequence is TGCGCCAGCAGGCGGAGGTTAGCGGGAGGAAGCACCGGGGAGCTGTTTTTT. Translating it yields CASRRRLAGGSTGELFF.

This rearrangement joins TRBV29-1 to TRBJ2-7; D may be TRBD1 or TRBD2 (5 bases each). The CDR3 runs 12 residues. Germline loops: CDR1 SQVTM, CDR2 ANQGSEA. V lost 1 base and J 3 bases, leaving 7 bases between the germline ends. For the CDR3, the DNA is TGCAGCGTTGAAGGGGGGTTCTACGAGCAGTACTTC. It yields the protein CSVEGGFYEQYF.

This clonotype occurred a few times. Here the CDR3 reads CASSPSQQETQYF. CDR3 in DNA: TGTGCCAGCTCACCGTCTCAACAAGAGACCCAGTACTTC. V is TRBV18 and J is TRBJ2-5; D gene ambiguous. CDR1 KGHSH and CDR2 LQKENI come from the germline V gene. The CDR3 length is 13 residues. Trimming left V 3 bases short and J 2 bases short, with 7 bases between.

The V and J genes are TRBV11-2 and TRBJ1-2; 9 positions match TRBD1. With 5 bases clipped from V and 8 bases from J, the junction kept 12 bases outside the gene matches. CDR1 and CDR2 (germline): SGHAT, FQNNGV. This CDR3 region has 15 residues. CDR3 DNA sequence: TGTGCCAGCAGCGGCCGACAGGGGGATTCTAGGGGCTACACCTTC. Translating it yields CASSGRQGDSRGYTF. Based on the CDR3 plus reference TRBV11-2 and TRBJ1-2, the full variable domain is EAGVAQSPRYKIIEKRQSVAFWCNPISGHATLYWYQQILGQGPKLLIQFQNNGVVDDSQLPKDRFSAERLKGVDSTLKIQPAKLEDSAVYLCASSGRQGDSRGYTFGSGTRLTVV.

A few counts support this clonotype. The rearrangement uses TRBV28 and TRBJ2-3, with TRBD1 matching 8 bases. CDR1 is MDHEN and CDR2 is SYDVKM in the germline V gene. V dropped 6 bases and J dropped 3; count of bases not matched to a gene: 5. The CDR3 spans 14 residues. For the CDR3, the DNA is TGTGCCAGCAGCACACAGGGGGTGACAGATACGCAGTATTTT. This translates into CASSTQGVTDTQYF.

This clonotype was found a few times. Here the CDR3 reads CASSQGLGQSYEQYF. The CDR3 DNA sequence: TGTGCCAGCAGCCAGGGGTTGGGACAGTCCTACGAGCAGTACTTC. The genes are TRBV3-1 and TRBJ2-7, with 7 positions matching TRBD1. CDR3 length: 15 residues. Germline-derived CDR1 and CDR2 are LGHDT and YNNKEL (reference sequence). V lost 3 bases to trimming and J lost 1 base; unmatched junction nucleotides: 6.

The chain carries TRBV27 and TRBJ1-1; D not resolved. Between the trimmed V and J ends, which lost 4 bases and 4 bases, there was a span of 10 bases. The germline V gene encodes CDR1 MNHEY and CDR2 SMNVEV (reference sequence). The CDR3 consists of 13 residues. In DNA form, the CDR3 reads TGTGCCAGCAGTTCCATGAGCCCCACTGAAGCTTTCTTT. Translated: CASSSMSPTEAFF.

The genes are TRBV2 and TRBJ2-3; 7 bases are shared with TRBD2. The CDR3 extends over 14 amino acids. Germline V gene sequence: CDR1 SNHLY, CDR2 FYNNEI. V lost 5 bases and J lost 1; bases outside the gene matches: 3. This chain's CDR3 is CASSQSGGTDTQYF. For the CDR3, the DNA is TGTGCCAGCAGTCAAAGCGGGGGCACAGATACGCAGTATTTT.

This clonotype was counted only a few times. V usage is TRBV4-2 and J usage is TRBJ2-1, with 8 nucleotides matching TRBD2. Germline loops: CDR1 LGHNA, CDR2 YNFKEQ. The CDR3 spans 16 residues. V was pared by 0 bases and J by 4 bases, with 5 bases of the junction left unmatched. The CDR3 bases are TGTGCCAGCAGCCAAGATCAAGGCGGGGGGTACAATGAGCAGTTCTTC. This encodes CASSQDQGGGYNEQFF.

CDR3 sequence: CASSQRTNRGEQFF. DNA for the CDR3: TGTGCCAGCAGCCAAAGGACTAACCGAGGGGAGCAGTTCTTC. The chain has TRBV3-1 and TRBJ2-1; tentatively, D is TRBD2 (6 bases). CDR3 length: 14 amino acids. Germline-derived CDR1 and CDR2 are LGHDT and YNNKEL (reference sequence). V was pared by 2 bases and J by 10 bases, with 15 bases between.

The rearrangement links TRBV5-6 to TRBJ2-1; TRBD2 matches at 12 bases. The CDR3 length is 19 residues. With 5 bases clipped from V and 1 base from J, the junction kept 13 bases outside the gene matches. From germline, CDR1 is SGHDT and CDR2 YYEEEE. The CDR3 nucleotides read TGTGCCAGCAGGTGGACTAGCGGGAAATATAGAGGATCCTACAATGAGCAGTTCTTC. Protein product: CASRWTSGKYRGSYNEQFF.

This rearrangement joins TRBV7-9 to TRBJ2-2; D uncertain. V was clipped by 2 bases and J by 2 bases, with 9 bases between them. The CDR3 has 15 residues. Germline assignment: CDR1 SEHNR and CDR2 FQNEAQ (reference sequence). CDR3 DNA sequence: TGTGCCAGCAGCTTAATAGAGGCCAACACCGGGGAGCTGTTTTTT. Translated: CASSLIEANTGELFF.

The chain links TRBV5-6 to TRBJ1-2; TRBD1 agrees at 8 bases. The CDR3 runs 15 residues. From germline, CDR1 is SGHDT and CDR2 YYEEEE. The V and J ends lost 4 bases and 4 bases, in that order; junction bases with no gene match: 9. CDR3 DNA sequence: TGTGCCAGCAGCCCCGGACAGGGATTCGTCTATGGCTACACCTTC. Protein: CASSPGQGFVYGYTF.

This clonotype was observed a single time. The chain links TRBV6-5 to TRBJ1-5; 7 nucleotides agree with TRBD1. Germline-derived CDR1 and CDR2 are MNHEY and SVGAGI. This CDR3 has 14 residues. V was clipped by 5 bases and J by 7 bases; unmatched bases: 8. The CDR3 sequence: CASSATGSGQPQHF. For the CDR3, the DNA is TGTGCCAGCAGTGCGACAGGGTCGGGACAGCCCCAGCATTTT.

The CDR3 loop reads CASSLSGRPDNEQYF. CDR3 coding DNA: TGTGCCAGCAGCCTAAGCGGGAGGCCCGATAACGAGCAGTACTTC. V is TRBV7-3 and J is TRBJ2-7; 9 positions match TRBD2. V was clipped by 5 bases and J by 5 bases; unmatched bases: 10. CDR1 and CDR2 from the germline V gene are SGHTA and FQGTGA. This CDR3 spans 15 amino acids.

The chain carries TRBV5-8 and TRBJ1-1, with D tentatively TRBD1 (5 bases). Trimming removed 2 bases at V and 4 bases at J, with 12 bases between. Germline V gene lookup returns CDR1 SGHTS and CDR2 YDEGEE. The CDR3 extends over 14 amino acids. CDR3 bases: TGTGCCAGCAGCTTAGAGGGGCTCGGCACTGAAGCTTTCTTT. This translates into CASSLEGLGTEAFF.

The CDR3 here is CASTPNSKPYGYTF. Here the CDR3 DNA reads TGTGCCAGCACTCCTAACTCAAAACCCTATGGCTACACCTTC. The chain combines TRBV2 with TRBJ1-2; the D is unclear. The germline V gene encodes CDR1 SNHLY and CDR2 FYNNEI. This CDR3 is built from 14 residues. Deletions cut 7 bases from V and 4 bases from J, with 16 bases between.